A selection of T cell receptor beta chains follows, all from one sample in a study of cytomegalovirus exposure and HLA in healthy donors. Assay: immunoSEQ multiplex PCR; the TCRdb copy retains only in-frame clones and omits some. The data contain approximately 150,000 clones, 78% of them seen just once; the ten biggest clones take up over 10%. The material sequenced was PBMCs. Receptors originate from a woman in her fifties or sixties in good health and CMV-seropositive. Both conserved end residues are part of each CDR3. Fields, in order: CDR3 protein, CDR3 DNA, D gene, clone size, V gene, CDR3 length, J gene. A D gene is named only where the DNA matches it firmly. The size entry is marked missing in some rows and otherwise reads once, few, many or a size class.

CDR3aa: CASSLDPDRGLTQYF
CDR3nt: TGCGCCAGCAGCTTGGACCCCGACAGGGGGCTCACCCAGTACTTC
d_gene: TRBD1
abundance: NA
v_gene: TRBV5-1
len: 15
j_gene: TRBJ2-5

CDR3aa: CASSLAVSQETQYF
CDR3nt: TGCGCCAGCAGCTTGGCCGTTAGCCAAGAGACCCAGTACTTC
d_gene: NA
abundance: NA
v_gene: TRBV5-1
len: 14
j_gene: TRBJ2-5

CDR3aa: CASSQQGAGETQYF
CDR3nt: TGTGCCAGCAGCCAACAGGGGGCGGGAGAGACCCAGTACTTC
d_gene: TRBD1
abundance: once
v_gene: TRBV5-4
len: 14
j_gene: TRBJ2-5

CDR3aa: CASTGTGGSPLHF
CDR3nt: TGTGCCAGCACCGGGACTGGGGGTTCACCCCTCCACTTT
d_gene: NA
abundance: NA
v_gene: TRBV2
len: 13
j_gene: TRBJ1-6

CDR3aa: CASSLDSGGPGELFF
CDR3nt: TGTGCCAGCAGCTTAGACTCCGGGGGGCCCGGGGAGCTGTTTTTT
d_gene: NA
abundance: few
v_gene: TRBV11-2
len: 15
j_gene: TRBJ2-2

CDR3aa: CASSPAGRGPYNSPLHF
CDR3nt: TGTGCCAGCAGCCCAGCGGGGCGGGGCCCCTATAATTCACCCCTCCACTTT
d_gene: NA
abundance: NA
v_gene: TRBV9
len: 17
j_gene: TRBJ1-6

CDR3aa: CSSSLFGGGISYNEQFF
CDR3nt: TGTTCCAGCAGCTTATTCGGGGGGGGCATCTCCTACAATGAGCAGTTCTTC
d_gene: TRBD2
abundance: NA
v_gene: TRBV7-9
len: 17
j_gene: TRBJ2-1

CDR3aa: CASSPDTGELFF
CDR3nt: TGCGCCAGCAGTCCCGACACCGGGGAGCTGTTTTTT
d_gene: NA
abundance: NA
v_gene: TRBV10-1
len: 12
j_gene: TRBJ2-2

CDR3aa: CASSFGQGIHYEQYF
CDR3nt: TGTGCCAGCAGCTTTGGTCAGGGGATCCACTACGAGCAGTACTTC
d_gene: NA
abundance: NA
v_gene: TRBV11-1
len: 15
j_gene: TRBJ2-7

CDR3aa: CASSSQVNEKLFF
CDR3nt: TGTGCCAGCAGCTCACAGGTTAATGAAAAACTGTTTTTT
d_gene: NA
abundance: NA
v_gene: TRBV7-9
len: 13
j_gene: TRBJ1-4

CDR3aa: CASSGLGETQYF
CDR3nt: TGTGCCAGCAGTGGACTAGGGGAGACCCAGTACTTC
d_gene: NA
abundance: NA
v_gene: TRBV6-1
len: 12
j_gene: TRBJ2-5

CDR3aa: CASSQGTSGGRGTQYF
CDR3nt: TGCGCCAGCAGCCAGGGGACTAGCGGGGGCCGGGGGACCCAGTACTTC
d_gene: TRBD2
abundance: NA
v_gene: TRBV4-1
len: 16
j_gene: TRBJ2-5

CDR3aa: CASRPGGGPEAFF
CDR3nt: TGTGCCAGCAGGCCGGGGGGAGGGCCTGAAGCTTTCTTT
d_gene: NA
abundance: once
v_gene: TRBV2
len: 13
j_gene: TRBJ1-1

CDR3aa: CASSSLLAGENLYEQYF
CDR3nt: TGTGCCAGTAGTTCGTTACTAGCGGGGGAGAACCTTTACGAGCAGTACTTC
d_gene: TRBD2
abundance: few
v_gene: TRBV19
len: 17
j_gene: TRBJ2-7

CDR3aa: CASSLGASGNTIYF
CDR3nt: TGTGCCAGCAGTTTGGGAGCCTCTGGAAACACCATATATTTT
d_gene: NA
abundance: NA
v_gene: TRBV27
len: 14
j_gene: TRBJ1-3

CDR3aa: CASSHKPVGGGYTNYGYTF
CDR3nt: TGTGCCAGCAGTCATAAACCAGTGGGCGGCGGGTACACTAACTATGGCTACACCTTC
d_gene: NA
abundance: NA
v_gene: TRBV4-2
len: 19
j_gene: TRBJ1-2

CDR3aa: CASSIGQGTDTQYF
CDR3nt: TGTGCCAGCAGTATAGGACAGGGCACAGATACGCAGTATTTT
d_gene: TRBD1
abundance: NA
v_gene: TRBV5-4
len: 14
j_gene: TRBJ2-3

CDR3aa: CASSVAGGGQPQHF
CDR3nt: TGTGCCAGCAGCGTGGCAGGGGGCGGTCAGCCCCAGCATTTT
d_gene: TRBD1
abundance: NA
v_gene: TRBV9
len: 14
j_gene: TRBJ1-5

CDR3aa: CASSLGGEGGAFF
CDR3nt: TGTGCCAGCAGCTTAGGTGGGGAAGGGGGAGCTTTCTTT
d_gene: NA
abundance: NA
v_gene: TRBV7-8
len: 13
j_gene: TRBJ1-1

CDR3aa: CASSVAAANYGYTF
CDR3nt: TGTGCCAGCAGCGTAGCTGCAGCTAACTATGGCTACACCTTC
d_gene: NA
abundance: NA
v_gene: TRBV9
len: 14
j_gene: TRBJ1-2

CDR3aa: CASSWAEAGNSPLHF
CDR3nt: TGCGCCAGCAGCTGGGCAGAGGCGGGGAATTCACCCCTCCACTTT
d_gene: NA
abundance: NA
v_gene: TRBV5-1
len: 15
j_gene: TRBJ1-6

CDR3aa: CASSSTGTDYNSPLHF
CDR3nt: TGCGCCAGCAGCTCCACCGGGACAGATTATAATTCACCCCTCCACTTT
d_gene: TRBD1
abundance: few
v_gene: TRBV5-1
len: 16
j_gene: TRBJ1-6

CDR3aa: CASRQGGPNTGELFF
CDR3nt: TGTGCCAGCAGACAGGGGGGGCCAAACACCGGGGAGCTGTTTTTT
d_gene: NA
abundance: NA
v_gene: TRBV7-9
len: 15
j_gene: TRBJ2-2

CDR3aa: CASSPTRAGGLDTQYF
CDR3nt: TGCGCCAGCAGCCCAACCAGAGCGGGGGGGCTTGATACGCAGTATTTT
d_gene: TRBD2
abundance: once
v_gene: TRBV5-1
len: 16
j_gene: TRBJ2-3

CDR3aa: CASSDGGILEAFF
CDR3nt: TGTGCCAGCAGTGATGGGGGGATACTTGAAGCTTTCTTT
d_gene: NA
abundance: NA
v_gene: TRBV6-1
len: 13
j_gene: TRBJ1-1

CDR3aa: CASSSSGTSGANEQFF
CDR3nt: TGTGCCAGCAGTTCCTCCGGGACTAGCGGGGCAAATGAGCAGTTCTTC
d_gene: TRBD2
abundance: NA
v_gene: TRBV13
len: 16
j_gene: TRBJ2-1

CDR3aa: CASSLEAGQNYGYTF
CDR3nt: TGTGCCAGCAGCTTAGAGGCGGGACAGAACTATGGCTACACCTTC
d_gene: TRBD1
abundance: few
v_gene: TRBV11-2
len: 15
j_gene: TRBJ1-2

CDR3aa: CASSKGEQFF
CDR3nt: TGTGCCAGCAGTAAGGGGGAGCAGTTCTTC
d_gene: NA
abundance: NA
v_gene: TRBV27
len: 10
j_gene: TRBJ2-1

CDR3aa: CASSRGAEGIGELFF
CDR3nt: TGCGCCAGCAGCCGGGGAGCGGAGGGGATCGGGGAGCTGTTTTTT
d_gene: NA
abundance: NA
v_gene: TRBV4-1
len: 15
j_gene: TRBJ2-2

CDR3aa: CASSLRRASVNTEAFF
CDR3nt: TGTGCCAGCAGCCTTAGGAGGGCCAGCGTGAACACTGAAGCTTTCTTT
d_gene: NA
abundance: few
v_gene: TRBV11-2
len: 16
j_gene: TRBJ1-1

CDR3aa: CASSPGVAGRPEQFF
CDR3nt: TGCGCCAGCAGCCCCGGGGTAGCGGGCCGCCCTGAGCAGTTCTTC
d_gene: TRBD2
abundance: few
v_gene: TRBV5-1
len: 15
j_gene: TRBJ2-1

CDR3aa: CASSLWLAVYEQYF
CDR3nt: TGTGCCAGCAGCTTGTGGCTAGCTGTCTACGAGCAGTACTTC
d_gene: NA
abundance: NA
v_gene: TRBV5-5
len: 14
j_gene: TRBJ2-7

CDR3aa: CASSWTGSLGVTQYF
CDR3nt: TGTGCCAGTTCGTGGACAGGGTCTCTTGGGGTTACGCAGTATTTT
d_gene: TRBD1
abundance: few
v_gene: TRBV2
len: 15
j_gene: TRBJ2-3

CDR3aa: CASRGGRGYGYTF
CDR3nt: TGTGCCAGCAGAGGGGGTCGAGGCTATGGCTACACCTTC
d_gene: NA
abundance: NA
v_gene: TRBV27
len: 13
j_gene: TRBJ1-2

CDR3aa: CASSSPTLDTQYF
CDR3nt: TGTGCCAGCAGCTCACCGACTCTCGATACGCAGTATTTT
d_gene: NA
abundance: NA
v_gene: TRBV7-9
len: 13
j_gene: TRBJ2-3

CDR3aa: CASSRTFLGATNEKLFF
CDR3nt: TGCGCCAGCAGCAGAACATTTCTAGGGGCAACTAATGAAAAACTGTTTTTT
d_gene: NA
abundance: NA
v_gene: TRBV5-1
len: 17
j_gene: TRBJ1-4

CDR3aa: CASRRGGLEETQYF
CDR3nt: TGTGCCAGCAGGCGGGGGGGTTTAGAGGAGACCCAGTACTTC
d_gene: TRBD2
abundance: NA
v_gene: TRBV7-9
len: 14
j_gene: TRBJ2-5

CDR3aa: CSATGTSPDTQYF
CDR3nt: TGCAGCGCTACCGGGACTTCCCCAGATACGCAGTATTTT
d_gene: NA
abundance: once
v_gene: TRBV29-1
len: 13
j_gene: TRBJ2-3

CDR3aa: CASSQDGARDQPQHF
CDR3nt: TGTGCCAGCAGCCAGGATGGGGCGCGTGATCAGCCCCAGCATTTT
d_gene: NA
abundance: NA
v_gene: TRBV11-2
len: 15
j_gene: TRBJ1-5

CDR3aa: CASSVAKGGGYTF
CDR3nt: TGTGCCAGCAGCGTAGCTAAGGGAGGGGGCTACACCTTC
d_gene: NA
abundance: NA
v_gene: TRBV9
len: 13
j_gene: TRBJ1-2

CDR3aa: CAISPRGDSPLHF
CDR3nt: TGTGCCATCTCCCCCAGGGGGGATTCACCCCTCCACTTT
d_gene: TRBD1
abundance: NA
v_gene: TRBV10-3
len: 13
j_gene: TRBJ1-6

CDR3aa: CASSLGTSGGARETQYF
CDR3nt: TGTGCCAGCAGCTTAGGGACTAGCGGGGGGGCCCGGGAGACCCAGTACTTC
d_gene: TRBD2
abundance: few
v_gene: TRBV11-2
len: 17
j_gene: TRBJ2-5